The T cell receptor beta chain under discussion was sequenced for a study of T cell responses to AZD1222 COVID-19 vaccine. Overall study findings and caveats: Clonal diversity was possibly underestimated, and white British individuals and females predominated among donors. AZD1222 recipients seropositive at baseline numbered only six.

The CDR3 is 16 residues long. The germline CDR1 and CDR2 sequences are SNHLY and FYNNEI. Trimming removed 4 bases at V and 0 bases at J, with 15 bases between. About this clone: Its target is not known.

The table came from immunoSEQ multiplex PCR; TCRdb's copy has only in-frame clones and leaves some out. Among 110,000 to 150,000 clones listed, 89% were seen once. This sequence was found in an adult in good health. The chain is built from TRBV2 and TRBJ1-1; D remains ambiguous. The material sequenced was peripheral blood, taken on day 0 of AZD1222 vaccination. CDR3 sequence (DNA): TGTGCCAGCAGTGTGAGTAAGGGTGCCATGAACACTGAAGCTTTCTTT. The encoded protein is CASSVSKGAMNTEAFF.